The 17 T cell receptor beta chains below all came from one sample that was sequenced in a study of blood T cell repertoires in COVID-19. The table came from immunoSEQ multiplex PCR; TCRdb's copy has only in-frame clones and leaves some out. Here the sample spans 250,000 or so clones, around nine tenths being singletons. The material sequenced was PBMCs or T cells enriched from blood (not recorded which). All receptors come from a woman aged 45-59 years who had recovered from COVID-19.

V gene TRBV5-3 combines with J gene TRBJ1-5, with D maybe TRBD1 (6 bases). TRBV5-3 is an open reading frame, and its role is uncertain. This CDR3 comprises 17 residues. Trimming left V 3 bases short and J 5 bases short, with 21 bases between. CDR3 nucleotides: TGTGCCAGAAGCTGGAGATCGGGACACAAACATCATCAGCCCCAGCATTTT. Protein: CARSWRSGHKHHQPQHF.

This clone was seen only once. The DNA of the CDR3 is TGCGCCAGCAGCTTGGGCAGCGCCAGCACAGATACGCAGTATTTT. Residues: CASSLGSASTDTQYF. The genes are TRBV5-1 and TRBJ2-3; D unclear. Trimming removed 0 bases from V and 0 bases from J, with 8 bases in between. CDR1 is SGHRS, CDR2 YFSETQ, per germline. The CDR3 is made up of 15 amino acids.

The rearrangement joins TRBV6-1 to TRBJ2-1; 8 nucleotides agree with TRBD2. Germline trimming cut 2 bases from V and 0 bases from J; bases unmatched to any gene: 0. CDR3 size: 15 residues. The germline V gene has CDR1 MNHNS and CDR2 SASEGT. The CDR3: CASSELAGSYNEQFF. The CDR3, as DNA: TGTGCCAGCAGTGAACTAGCGGGCTCCTACAATGAGCAGTTCTTC.

The chain combines TRBV6-5 with TRBJ1-1, with D possibly matching TRBD1 (6 bases). The ends were cut back, 6 bases at V and 4 bases at J, with 12 bases in the middle. The germline CDR1 and CDR2 sequences are MNHEY and SVGAGI. This CDR3 is 13 amino acids long. CDR3 residues: CASSPGHLTEAFF. The DNA of the CDR3 is TGTGCCAGCAGCCCGGGACATCTCACTGAAGCTTTCTTT.

This chain links TRBV9 with TRBJ1-1; 7 bases align to TRBD1. The CDR3 is made up of 18 amino acids. CDR1 is SGDLS, CDR2 YYNGEE, per germline. The trim removed 0 bases at V and 0 bases at J, leaving 11 bases unmatched. The CDR3 spells CASSVGSGRGYMNTEAFF. CDR3 nucleotides: TGTGCCAGCAGCGTAGGATCGGGCAGGGGGTATATGAACACTGAAGCTTTCTTT.

The rearrangement links TRBV7-6 to TRBJ2-1; TRBD2 aligns across 7 bases. V was pared by 5 bases and J by 4 bases, with 17 bases of the junction left unmatched. Per germline, CDR1 SGHVS and CDR2 FNYEAQ. This CDR3 has 18 amino acids. The CDR3 bases are TGTGCCAGCAGCCGAACTCCATTAGTTAGCGGGCCTTACAATGAGCAGTTCTTC. Amino acid sequence: CASSRTPLVSGPYNEQFF.

The V call is TRBV28, the J call TRBJ1-5; D perhaps matches TRBD1 (5 bases). Germline V gives CDR1 MDHEN, CDR2 SYDVKM. The CDR3 sequence is 12 residues long. V gave up 2 bases and J gave up 9 bases, with 8 bases separating them. The CDR3 DNA is TGTGCCAGCAGTTTACAGGGCACGCCCCAGCATTTT. Translation: CASSLQGTPQHF.

This chain uses TRBV4-2 with TRBJ2-3; 9 nucleotides align to TRBD2. The germline CDR1 and CDR2 sequences are LGHNA and YNFKEQ. The CDR3 is 17 residues long. V gave up 4 bases and J gave up 2 bases; unmatched junction bases: 10. The CDR3 DNA is TGTGCCAGCAGCCCCCGAGGGGCGGGAGGGCCCACAGATACGCAGTATTTT. Residues: CASSPRGAGGPTDTQYF.

This clone was found once. The chain joins TRBV7-8 to TRBJ1-2, with D hard to call. V lost 2 bases to trimming and J lost 0 bases, with 10 bases between them. This CDR3 has 15 amino acids. Germline assignment: CDR1 SGHVS and CDR2 FQNEAQ. CDR3 DNA sequence: TGTGCCAGCAGCTTACAAAGTATAGCTAACTATGGCTACACCTTC. This encodes CASSLQSIANYGYTF. Drawing the rest from reference TRBV7-8 and TRBJ1-2, the complete variable domain is GAGVSQSPRYKVAKRGQDVALRCDPISGHVSLFWYQQALGQGPEFLTYFQNEAQLDKSGLPSDRFFAERPEGSVSTLKIQRTQQEDSAVYLCASSLQSIANYGYTFGSGTRLTVV.

CDR3 loop: CASSLDLAGGQPQHF. The CDR3 DNA reads TGTGCCAGCAGCTTAGATCTGGCAGGGGGTCAGCCCCAGCATTTT. The rearrangement joins TRBV7-2 to TRBJ1-5, with 7 bases identical to TRBD1. J gave up 6 bases and V 1 base, and 6 bases lay outside the gene matches. CDR1 and CDR2 from the germline V gene are SGHTA and FQGNSA. The CDR3 length is 15 residues.

This clone has only a few counts. The chain has TRBV4-1 and TRBJ2-7, with 10 bases identical to TRBD2. The germline V gene has CDR1 MGHRA and CDR2 YSYEKL. CDR3 length: 16 residues. With V trimmed by 0 bases and J by 9 bases, 11 bases remained unmatched. CDR3 DNA: TGCGCCAGCAGCCAAGAGGGAGCGGGAGGGGACGAAGTGCAGTACTTC. Translated: CASSQEGAGGDEVQYF.

The CDR3 protein is CAISESLGANYGYTF. The CDR3 coding sequence is TGTGCCATCAGTGAGTCCTTAGGGGCTAACTATGGCTACACCTTC. The chain employs TRBV10-3 and TRBJ1-2; D is possibly TRBD1 (5 bases). CDR1 is ENHRY and CDR2 is SYGVKD in the germline V gene. The CDR3 extends over 15 amino acids. V lost 0 bases and J lost 0, with 8 bases in between.

This chain connects TRBV6-5 to TRBJ2-5, with 9 bases aligning to TRBD1. The CDR3 totals 14 residues. J was trimmed by 4 bases and V by 6 bases; bases with no gene match: 6. Germline assignment: CDR1 MNHEY and CDR2 SVGAGI. Written as DNA, the CDR3 is TGTGCCAGCAGCTCGGGACAGGGAAGAGAGACCCAGTACTTC. It yields the protein CASSSGQGRETQYF.

The CDR3 loop reads CASSRGLGDWEQYF. Written as DNA, the CDR3 is TGTGCCAGCAGCCGGGGCCTAGGGGACTGGGAGCAGTACTTC. The V gene is TRBV5-4, the J gene TRBJ2-7; the D gene is possibly TRBD2 (6 bases). The CDR3 contains 14 residues. Germline assignment: CDR1 SGHNT and CDR2 YYREEE (reference sequence). V was shortened by 4 bases and J by 7 bases, with 18 bases between the two germline ends.

V gene TRBV18 combines with J gene TRBJ1-6, with 7 bases matching TRBD1. Trimming at V came to 6 bases and at J to 10 bases, leaving 12 bases not matched to a gene. The CDR3 loop spans 15 amino acids. The germline V gene encodes CDR1 KGHSH and CDR2 LQKENI. Here the CDR3 reads CASSLDTGEDSPLHF. The CDR3 region has the DNA TGTGCCAGCTCCCTCGACACAGGGGAAGACTCACCCCTCCACTTT.

The chain couples TRBV6-4 to TRBJ2-7; TRBD2 might be the D (6 bases). This CDR3 region has 15 residues. V gave up 3 bases and J gave up 3 bases, with 15 bases separating them. CDR1 and CDR2 (germline): MRHNA, SNTAGT. The CDR3 loop reads CASSEMAGSVYEQYF. CDR3 DNA sequence: TGTGCCAGCAGTGAAATGGCGGGATCAGTCTACGAGCAGTACTTC.

The gene calls are TRBV27 and TRBJ2-1, with D tentatively TRBD2 (5 bases). Germline-derived CDR1 and CDR2 are MNHEY and SMNVEV (reference sequence). CDR3 length equals 17 residues. The germline V and J ends were trimmed by 6 bases and 0 bases, with 18 bases remaining between them. CDR3 coding DNA: TGTGCCAGCAGCCTAGCTGGCCTAGGGAGCTCCTACAATGAGCAGTTCTTC. This codes for CASSLAGLGSSYNEQFF.